Detailed here is one TCR beta chain. The sample originates from a study of control samples from healthy donors and cancer patients. TCRdb keeps only in-frame clones here, not all; method: immunoSEQ multiplex PCR. The repertoire holds 150,000 to 180,000 clones, just under 95% seen once, with around 6.2% in the top ten. Material: blood. The source of this sequence is a middle-aged man in good health.

CDR3 in amino acids: CASSLVGSSAQHF. CDR3 DNA: TGTGCCAGCAGCTTGGTGGGTTCTTCGGCCCAGCATTTT. The chain combines TRBV5-6 with TRBJ1-5, with D unresolved. V was clipped by 0 bases and J by 11 bases, with 12 bases between them. The CDR3 is 13 amino acids. Germline loops: CDR1 SGHDT, CDR2 YYEEEE. Using reference TRBV5-6 and TRBJ1-5 for the parts outside the CDR3, the full variable domain is DAGVTQSPTHLIKTRGQQVTLRCSPKSGHDTVSWYQQALGQGPQFIFQYYEEEERQRGNFPDRFSGHQFPNYSSELNVNALLLGDSALYLCASSLVGSSAQHFGDGTRLSIL.